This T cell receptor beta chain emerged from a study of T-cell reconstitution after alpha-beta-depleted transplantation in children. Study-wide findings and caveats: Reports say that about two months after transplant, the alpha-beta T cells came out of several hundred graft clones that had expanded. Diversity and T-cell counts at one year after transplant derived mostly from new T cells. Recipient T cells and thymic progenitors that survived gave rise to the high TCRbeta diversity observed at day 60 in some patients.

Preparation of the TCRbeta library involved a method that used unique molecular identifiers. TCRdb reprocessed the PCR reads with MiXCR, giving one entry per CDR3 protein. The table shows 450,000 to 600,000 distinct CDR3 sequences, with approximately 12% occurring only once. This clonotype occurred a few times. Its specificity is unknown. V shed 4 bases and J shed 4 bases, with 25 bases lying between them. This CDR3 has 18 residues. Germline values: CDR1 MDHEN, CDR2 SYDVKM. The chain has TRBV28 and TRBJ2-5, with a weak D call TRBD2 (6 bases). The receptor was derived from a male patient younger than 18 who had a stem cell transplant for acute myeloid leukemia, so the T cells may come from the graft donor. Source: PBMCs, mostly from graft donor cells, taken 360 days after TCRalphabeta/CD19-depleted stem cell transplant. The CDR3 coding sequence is TGTGCCAGCAGTTACTCCGGAGGGGCCAAAACGGAACGAGAGACCCAGTACTTC. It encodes CASSYSGGAKTERETQYF.